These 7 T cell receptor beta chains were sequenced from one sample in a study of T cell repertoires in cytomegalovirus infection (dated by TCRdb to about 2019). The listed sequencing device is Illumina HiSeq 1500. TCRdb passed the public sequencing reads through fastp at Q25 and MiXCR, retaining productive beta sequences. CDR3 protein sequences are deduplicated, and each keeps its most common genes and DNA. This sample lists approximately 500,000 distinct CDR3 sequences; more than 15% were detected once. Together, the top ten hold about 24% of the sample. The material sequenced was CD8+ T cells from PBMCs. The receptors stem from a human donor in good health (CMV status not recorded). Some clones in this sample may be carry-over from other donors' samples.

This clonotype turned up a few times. CDR3 DNA sequence: TGTGCCAGCAGCCGCAAGGTGGACGAGCAGTACTTC. This encodes CASSRKVDEQYF. J is TRBJ2-7 and V is TRBV7-9; D gene uncertain. Germline CDR1 and CDR2: SEHNR and FQNEAQ (reference sequence). V shed 5 bases and J shed 5 bases, with 10 bases lying between them. The CDR3 runs 12 residues. The whole variable domain, filled in from reference TRBV7-9 and TRBJ2-7, reads DTGVSQNPRHKITKRGQNVTFRCDPISEHNRLYWYRQTLGQGPEFLTYFQNEAQLEKSRLLSDRFSAERPKGSFSTLEIQRTEQGDSAMYLCASSRKVDEQYFGPGTRLTVT.

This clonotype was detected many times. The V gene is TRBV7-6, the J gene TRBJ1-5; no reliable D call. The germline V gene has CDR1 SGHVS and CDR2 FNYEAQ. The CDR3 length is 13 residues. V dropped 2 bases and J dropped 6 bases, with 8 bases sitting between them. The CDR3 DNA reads TGTGCCAGCAGCTTAAGGCGGGGTCAGCCCCAGCATTTT. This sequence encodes CASSLRRGQPQHF.

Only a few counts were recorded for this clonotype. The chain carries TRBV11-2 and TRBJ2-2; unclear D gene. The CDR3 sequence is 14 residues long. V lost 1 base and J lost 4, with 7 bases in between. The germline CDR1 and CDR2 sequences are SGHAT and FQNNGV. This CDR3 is CASSLGHGTGELFF. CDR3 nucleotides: TGTGCCAGCAGCTTAGGGCATGGCACCGGGGAGCTGTTTTTT.

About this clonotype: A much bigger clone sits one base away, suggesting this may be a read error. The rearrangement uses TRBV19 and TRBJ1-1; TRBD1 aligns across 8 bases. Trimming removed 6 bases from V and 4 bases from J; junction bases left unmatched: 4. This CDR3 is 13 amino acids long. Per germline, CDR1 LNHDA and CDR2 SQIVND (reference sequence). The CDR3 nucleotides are TGTGCCAGTAGGCCAGGGGGCTTCACTGAAGCTTTCTTT. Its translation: CASRPGGFTEAFF.

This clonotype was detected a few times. The CDR3 bases are TGTGCCAGCAGCGCGGAGACGGACAGGGGGGACTCGGCGACGGCTTTCTTT. Its protein is CASSAETDRGDSATAFF. The V and J genes are TRBV5-8 and TRBJ1-1, with 10 bases lining up with TRBD1. The V gene's germline CDR1 is SGHTS and CDR2 YDEGEE. Germline trimming cut 4 bases from V and 11 bases from J; bases unmatched to any gene: 20. The CDR3 length is 17 residues.

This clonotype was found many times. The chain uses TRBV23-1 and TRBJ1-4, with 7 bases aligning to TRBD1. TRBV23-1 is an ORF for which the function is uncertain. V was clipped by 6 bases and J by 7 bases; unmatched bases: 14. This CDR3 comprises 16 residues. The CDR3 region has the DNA TGCGCCAGCAGGACAGGGAACCCTTCCGTGGGTGAAAAACTGTTTTTT. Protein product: CASRTGNPSVGEKLFF.

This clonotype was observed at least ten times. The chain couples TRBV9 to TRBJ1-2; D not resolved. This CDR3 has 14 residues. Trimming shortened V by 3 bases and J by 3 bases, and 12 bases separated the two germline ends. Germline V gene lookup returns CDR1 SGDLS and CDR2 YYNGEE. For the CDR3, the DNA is TGTGCCAGCAGCGCCCCCGATAGCCACTATGGCTACACCTTC. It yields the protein CASSAPDSHYGYTF.